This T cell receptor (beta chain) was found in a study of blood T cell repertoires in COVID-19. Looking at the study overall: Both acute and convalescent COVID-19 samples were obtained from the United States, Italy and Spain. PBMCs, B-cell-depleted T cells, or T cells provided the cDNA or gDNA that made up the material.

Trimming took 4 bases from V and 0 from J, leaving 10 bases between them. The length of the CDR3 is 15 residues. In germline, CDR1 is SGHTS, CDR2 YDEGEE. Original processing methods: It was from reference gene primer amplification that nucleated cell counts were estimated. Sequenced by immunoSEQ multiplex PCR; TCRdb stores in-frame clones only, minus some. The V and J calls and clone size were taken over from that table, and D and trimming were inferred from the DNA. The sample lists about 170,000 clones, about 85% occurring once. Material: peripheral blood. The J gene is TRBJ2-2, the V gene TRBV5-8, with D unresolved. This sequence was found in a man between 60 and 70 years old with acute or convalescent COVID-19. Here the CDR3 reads CASSTGRANTGELFF. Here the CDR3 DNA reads TGTGCCAGCAGCACGGGTCGCGCGAACACCGGGGAGCTGTTTTTT.